This T cell receptor beta chain was documented in a study of cytomegalovirus exposure and HLA in healthy donors. Looking at the study overall: As released early, the data held 65 million to 90 million unique TCRs from HLA-typed donors.

As concerns this clone: Its antigen is currently unknown.

Broader study findings: In the analysis, some V segments, TRBV6-2 and TRBV6-3 included, were excluded as indistinguishable. What TCR beta sequences reportedly achieved was accurate prediction of HLA-A and HLA-B alleles in most subjects. The authors later found most CMV-associated TCR beta chains appeared HLA-restricted.

The V gene lost 6 bases and the J gene lost 3 bases, with 18 bases spanning the gap. Germline V gene lookup returns CDR1 MNHEY and CDR2 SMNVEV (reference sequence). This CDR3 spans 15 amino acids. Both 60 Vbeta primers and 13 Jbeta primers went into the PCR. Generated by immunoSEQ multiplex PCR, the TCRdb table keeps only in-frame clones and is missing some. Here the sample spans approximately 75,000 clones, roughly four fifths being singletons. The receptor comes from a woman aged 55-69 years in good health and CMV-seropositive. V gene TRBV27 combines with J gene TRBJ2-7; TRBD1 might be the D (6 bases). Specimen: PBMCs. The CDR3 reads CASSRTPGQLYEQYF. The CDR3 DNA sequence: TGTGCCAGCAGCCGCACCCCCGGACAGCTCTACGAGCAGTACTTC.